The clone carrying this TCR beta chain was found a few times. These data come from a study of untreated major depressive disorder. Method: immunoSEQ multiplex PCR; TCRdb's copy keeps in-frame clones and lacks some. The sample has approximately 20,000 clones; roughly 84% are singletons. The CDR3 is made up of 16 amino acids. Germline CDR1 reads MRHNA; CDR2 reads SNTAGT. V gave up 4 bases and J gave up 7 bases, with 23 bases separating them. Material for sequencing was CD4+ T cells from PBMCs. The J gene is TRBJ2-7, the V gene TRBV6-4; the D gene is possibly TRBD1 (6 bases). The receptor was isolated from a woman in her thirties in good health. The CDR3 is CASSAPGHWPLEEQYF. The CDR3 region has the DNA TGTGCCAGCAGTGCCCCGGGACATTGGCCACTCGAAGAGCAGTACTTC.